This paragraph reports one TCR beta chain. Its cognate antigen is unknown. The same CDR3 is also encoded by other DNA sequences in this sample. The source of the sample is a study of cytomegalovirus exposure and HLA in healthy donors. Study overall: Most genotyped donors, over 70% of about 400, had Caucasian-associated genetic ancestry.

Healthy people donating bone marrow made up the donors. 13 Jbeta primers and 60 Vbeta primers were used for the PCR. Clones were read by immunoSEQ multiplex PCR, and TCRdb kept only the in-frame ones, dropping some. The sample contains more than 100,000 clones, about 74% of which appear only once. This CDR3 has 15 residues. From germline, CDR1 is LNHDA and CDR2 SQIVND (reference sequence). J was trimmed by 5 bases and V by 1 base; bases with no gene match: 5. Whole-study findings and limits: Indistinguishability led to the exclusion of some V segments, TRBV6-2 and TRBV6-3 included.

This clonotype was sampled from a woman in her thirties or forties in good health and CMV-seropositive. The source material was PBMCs. The chain recombines TRBV19 with TRBJ2-5, with 9 nucleotides matching TRBD2. The DNA of the CDR3 is TGTGCCAGTAGTATAGGCGGGGGGGCCCGGGAGACCCAGTACTTC. Translating it yields CASSIGGGARETQYF.